This TCR beta chain was sequenced for a study of read filtering for tumor transcriptome and immune sequencing. Overall study context: By R-ISS, stages I, II and III held 8, 16 and 7 patients.

V lost 4 bases and J lost 0; bases outside the gene matches: 8. The germline V gene encodes CDR1 MNHEY and CDR2 SVGEGT. The CDR3 runs to 17 residues. Molecular barcoded adaptors covering alpha/delta and beta/gamma chains were used on about 390 ng RNA. MiXCR, run by TCRdb on the reads, gives a single entry per CDR3 protein. Among around 48,000 distinct CDR3 sequences listed, approximately 19% were seen once. The TCR originated in a donor aged 40 or older with multiple myeloma. Sequencing was performed on a population of CD138-negative cells sorted from bone marrow. The genes are TRBV6-2 or TRBV6-3 and TRBJ1-5, with 8 bases lining up with TRBD1. The CDR3 is CASSFRTGINSNQPQHF. CDR3 nucleotide sequence: TGTGCCAGCAGTTTCCGGACAGGGATTAATAGCAATCAGCCCCAGCATTTT.